The rows below give T cell receptor beta chains drawn from one sample of a study of blood T cell repertoires in COVID-19. Sequenced by immunoSEQ multiplex PCR; TCRdb stores in-frame clones only, minus some. The sample lists 150,000 to 200,000 clones, 80% to 90% occurring once. Sequenced input: peripheral blood. These receptors all stem from a man between 18 and 29 years old who had recovered from COVID-19. The CDR3 runs from the conserved cysteine through the conserved F or W. Fields, in order: J gene, clone size, V gene, D gene, CDR3 DNA, CDR3 protein. D genes are given only for firm matches. Clone size is shown for a subset of rows, as once, few, many or a class of expanded clone.

TRBJ1-1 NA TRBV2 TRBD1 TGTGCCAGCAGAGACAGGGGGGTAGAAGCTTTCTTT CASRDRGVEAFF
TRBJ2-7 NA TRBV3-1/TRBV3-2 NA TGTGCCAGCAGCCACTCGCCGGGATACGAGCAGTACTTC CASSHSPGYEQYF
TRBJ1-6 NA TRBV5-4 TRBD1 TGTGCCAGCAGCTTGGAACAGGGGAACTCACCCCTCCACTTT CASSLEQGNSPLHF
TRBJ2-5 NA TRBV11-3 NA TGTGCCAGCAGCCCGGGTTATGCGGGAGAGACCCAGTACTTC CASSPGYAGETQYF
TRBJ1-2 NA TRBV12-3/TRBV12-4 NA TGTGCCAGCAGTTCTACAGAGGGCTATGGCTACACCTTC CASSSTEGYGYTF
TRBJ2-6 NA TRBV10-3 TRBD1 TGTGCCATCATGGGGGACAGGGCTGGGGCCAACGTCCTGACTTTC CAIMGDRAGANVLTF
TRBJ2-1 NA TRBV2 TRBD2 TGTGCCAGCAGTACTAGCGGGAGGAACAATGAGCAGTTCTTC CASSTSGRNNEQFF
TRBJ2-6 NA TRBV4-2 NA TGTGCCAGCAGCCCCAAGAGCTCTGGGGCCAACGTCCTGACTTTC CASSPKSSGANVLTF
TRBJ2-7 NA TRBV28 NA TGTGCCAGCACCGTGACTAGCTCCTACGAGCAGTACTTC CASTVTSSYEQYF
TRBJ1-3 NA TRBV3-1/TRBV3-2 TRBD1 TGTGCCAGTCACCAGACAGGGAGTGGAAACACCATATATTTT CASHQTGSGNTIYF
TRBJ2-7 NA TRBV5-4 TRBD2 TGTGCCAGCAGCACCGGACTAGCGGGAGGGGAGTACGAGCAGTACTTC CASSTGLAGGEYEQYF
TRBJ2-5 NA TRBV10-3 NA TGTGCCACTGCGACGGGGGGCGCTTCAGAGACCCAGTACTTC CATATGGASETQYF
TRBJ1-2 NA TRBV30 TRBD1 TGTGCCTGGAGTGAGGGACAGGGGGCAGGAGGCTACACCTTC CAWSEGQGAGGYTF
TRBJ2-2 NA TRBV5-5 TRBD2 TGTGCCAGCAGCCGCGGACTAGCGGTTCACAGGGGTAACACCGGGGAGCTGTTTTTT CASSRGLAVHRGNTGELFF
TRBJ2-1 few TRBV7-8 TRBD2 TGTGCCAGCAGCTTGCCTCTTAGCGGGAGTTGGAATGAGCAGTTCTTC CASSLPLSGSWNEQFF
TRBJ2-3 NA TRBV10-3 TRBD1 TGTGCCATCAGTCCCGGGACAGACACAGATACGCAGTATTTT CAISPGTDTDTQYF
TRBJ1-5 NA TRBV28 NA TGTGCCAGCAGCCTTGAGGGACTCTCTAGGGATCAGCCCCAGCATTTT CASSLEGLSRDQPQHF
TRBJ2-1 NA TRBV28 TRBD2 TGTGCCAGCAGTTTATCGCCTAGCGGCCCTAATGAGCAGTTCTTC CASSLSPSGPNEQFF
TRBJ1-5 NA TRBV3-1/TRBV3-2 NA TGTGCCAGCAGTCTACGGGGGAGGAGCAATCAGCCCCAGCATTTT CASSLRGRSNQPQHF
TRBJ1-2 NA TRBV6-5 TRBD1 TGTGCCAGCAGCACGGGACAGGGCGATGGCTATGGCTACACCTTC CASSTGQGDGYGYTF
TRBJ1-3 NA TRBV14 NA TGTGCCAGCAGCCAGTCACAGGGAAACACCATATATTTT CASSQSQGNTIYF
TRBJ1-6 NA TRBV6-5 NA TGTGCCAGCACAACCTCGGGTTCCTATAATTCACCCCTCCACTTT CASTTSGSYNSPLHF
TRBJ2-7 NA TRBV10-3 TRBD1 TGTGCCGCACGAGGGACAGGGCTTTTCTACGAGCAGTACTTC CAARGTGLFYEQYF
TRBJ2-7 NA TRBV28 TRBD2 TGTGCCAGCAGTTTTTCTAGCGGGGACTTGAGTTACGAGCAGTACTTC CASSFSSGDLSYEQYF
TRBJ1-1 once TRBV6-6 NA TGTGCCAGCAGCACCCAACAGGGGAACACTGAAGCTTTCTTT CASSTQQGNTEAFF
TRBJ1-1 once TRBV6-5 NA TGTGCCAGCTGGGGGGACCGGACCATGAACACTGAAGCTTTCTTT CASWGDRTMNTEAFF
TRBJ2-7 few TRBV4-1 NA TGCGCCAGCAGCCAAGATCCGACAGCCCCAACTGACTACGAGCAGTACTTC CASSQDPTAPTDYEQYF
TRBJ2-7 NA TRBV19 TRBD1 TGTGCCAGTAGTATAGGTACAGGGGATGAGCAGTACTTC CASSIGTGDEQYF
TRBJ1-1 once TRBV15 NA TGTGCCACCAGCAGAGAGGGCGCTATGGCAGGGGTTATAGGCACTGAAGCTTTCTTT CATSREGAMAGVIGTEAFF
TRBJ2-1 once TRBV23-1 TRBD1 TGCGCCAGGGGATGGGGGACAGGGTCCAATGAGCAGTTCTTC CARGWGTGSNEQFF
TRBJ2-1 NA TRBV29-1 TRBD2 TGCAGCGTTCGAGCGGGATTCTCCTACAATGAGCAGTTCTTC CSVRAGFSYNEQFF
TRBJ2-1 NA TRBV3-1/TRBV3-2 NA TGTGCCAGCAGCCAAGCTAGTGCGTTTTGGAACGATGAGCAGTTCTTC CASSQASAFWNDEQFF
TRBJ2-7 few TRBV9 NA TGTGCCAGCAGCACAGGACCCGGGGGCTACGAGCAGTACTTC CASSTGPGGYEQYF
TRBJ1-2 NA TRBV6-5 NA TGTGCCAGCAGCCCCGGGATTAACTATGGCTACACCTTC CASSPGINYGYTF
TRBJ2-4 NA TRBV19 NA TGTGCCAGTAGTATCGACAGAAACATTCAGTACTTC CASSIDRNIQYF
TRBJ2-7 NA TRBV7-9 NA TGTGCCAGCAGCCCAGTGTACTCCCTAGGGGCCTACGAGCAGTACTTC CASSPVYSLGAYEQYF
TRBJ2-1 NA TRBV9 TRBD2 TGTGCCAGCAGCGCGGGACTAGCGTGGGATGAGCAGTTCTTC CASSAGLAWDEQFF
TRBJ1-1 NA TRBV10-3 NA TGTGCCATCAAAACGACAGGTCCGAACACTGAAGCTTTCTTT CAIKTTGPNTEAFF
TRBJ2-6 NA TRBV28 TRBD2 TGTGCCAGCCTTGGGGGGGGTAGAGTATCTTCTGGGGCCAACGTCCTGACTTTC CASLGGGRVSSGANVLTF
TRBJ2-1 NA TRBV19 NA TGTGCCAGTAGTAGGAGAAGTGGGGCTCGGTACAATGAGCAGTTCTTC CASSRRSGARYNEQFF
TRBJ2-7 NA TRBV19 TRBD1 TGTGCCAGTAGTGCGGCAGGGGGCTCCTACGAGCAGTACTTC CASSAAGGSYEQYF
TRBJ2-1 NA TRBV15 NA TGTGCCACCAGCAGAGATTTGAGAGGCCCCCATGAGCAGTTCTTC CATSRDLRGPHEQFF
TRBJ2-1 NA TRBV4-3 NA TGCGCCAGCAGCCAAGCAGAACAACCCTACAATGAGCAGTTCTTC CASSQAEQPYNEQFF
TRBJ2-2 once TRBV9 TRBD2 TGTGCCAGCAGCGAGGGGACTAGCGAGAACACCGGGGAGCTGTTTTTT CASSEGTSENTGELFF
TRBJ2-2 few TRBV5-6 NA TGTGCCAGCAGCTTGGGCCCCCAGCGGGTGAGCACCGGGGAGCTGTTTTTT CASSLGPQRVSTGELFF
TRBJ2-3 NA TRBV4-1 TRBD2 TGCGCCAGCAGCCAAGGGGACTACTTCACAGATACGCAGTATTTT CASSQGDYFTDTQYF
TRBJ2-7 NA TRBV6-5 NA TGTGCCAGCAGTTACACCTCCGGGACAAGTCCGTACGAGCAGTACTTC CASSYTSGTSPYEQYF
TRBJ2-1 NA TRBV13 TRBD2 TGTGCCAGCAGCCGAAGACCCGTTACTGATAGCGGGAGCTCCTACAATGAGCAGTTCTTC CASSRRPVTDSGSSYNEQFF
TRBJ1-1 NA TRBV19 TRBD1 TGTGCCAGTAGACCCGGGACAGGGGGCTCGAACACTGAAGCTTTCTTT CASRPGTGGSNTEAFF
TRBJ1-5 NA TRBV19 NA TGTGCCAGTAGGAGAGGTAGCAATCAGCCCCAGCATTTT CASRRGSNQPQHF
TRBJ1-1 NA TRBV5-6 NA TGTGCCAGCAGCTTAGCCGCCCCAACCGAAGCTTTCTTT CASSLAAPTEAFF
TRBJ2-7 NA TRBV9 TRBD2 TGTGCCAGCAGCCCCCAAGGTAGCGGGGGCTACGAGCAGTACTTC CASSPQGSGGYEQYF
TRBJ2-3 NA TRBV28 TRBD2 TGTGCCAGCAGTCACGCTTGGACTAGCGGGAGTGAAGATACGCAGTATTTT CASSHAWTSGSEDTQYF